This TCR beta chain comes out of a study of cytomegalovirus exposure and HLA in healthy donors (dated by TCRdb to 2016 to 2017). For context, the study as a whole: In an earlier analysis of 587 of the donors, 276 Gb of sequence data and 100 million or so unique TCR beta sequences from 150 million to 200 million T cells were reported. Both class I and class II loci were covered by HLA typing, at four-digit resolution. Using immunosequencing, the study profiled T cell repertoires from about 610 subjects and related those repertoires to cytomegalovirus serostatus. Every discovery cohort repertoire had been produced on one sequencing platform. A later analysis re-examined previously published TCR beta repertoires from over 500 donors and added high-resolution HLA genotyping to investigate patterns of TCR occurrence. The later analysis used no new phenotypic data to find candidate immune exposures, relying instead on TCR beta sequences and their occurrence across donors. The aim of the study was to test whether cataloging public T cell receptors could identify signatures of past pathogen exposure. In addition to the first cohort of approximately 670 subjects, a separate validation cohort of 130 or so different subjects was used. Typing coverage differed by locus: A, B, C, DRB1 and DQB1 were typed in roughly 620-640 donors, DQA1 in around 500, DPA1 in nearly 610, and DPB1 in 450 to 480. A handful of DR-DQ haplotypes were handled as single units for association and clustering because linkage in the cohort was strong. To predict cytomegalovirus infection status, the study brought together high-throughput TCR immunosequencing, statistical association of individual TCRs with disease status, and machine learning. Donor age, sex, ethnicity and CMV serostatus were compiled alongside the repertoire data. An earlier analysis of approximately 580 of the donors used high-throughput TCR beta sequencing to judge whether each TCR beta V gene segment behaved as functional or pseudogenic. Roughly 300 gigabases of sequencing data and around 85 million unique TCR sequences made up an early release that covered approximately 650 HLA-typed donors. Of the roughly 400 genotyped donors, 81% fell in the genetic ancestry cluster associated with self-reported Caucasian donors. Genome-wide SNP genotypes for about 65% of the 666 donors were used in a later genetic analysis, which treated that subset as a discovery cohort. On average, roughly 200,000 unique TCR beta nucleotide sequences were sequenced per donor among about 400 genotyped donors of the cohort, with around 19% of those sequences being non-productive.

The cohort consisted of 670 or so healthy bone marrow donors. At the time of sampling, all cohort members were nominally healthy, though unrecorded immune exposures were likely present. The donor was CMV seropositive and belonged to the group of 250 to 300 seropositive cohort members. Each donor provided a peripheral blood sample, and peripheral blood mononuclear cells were used for TCR beta sequencing. The Qiagen DNeasy Blood Extraction Kit was used to extract genomic DNA from the blood cell samples. To note about this clone: Its specific antigen is unknown. Within one base of it there is no much larger clone, and no base qualities were kept.

The research as a whole found: Because HLA typing was unavailable for some donors at each locus, only the typed subset was used in association tests. The authors suggested that the approach could potentially be generalized to other disease states and immunological phenotypes. In a later analysis, the rate of TCR association differed among HLA loci, with DRB1 alleles having the most associated TCRs and HLA-C alleles having the fewest. According to a later analysis, parvovirus B19, influenza, CMV and Epstein-Barr virus appeared linked to several top co-occurrence clusters. An earlier analysis of approximately 590 of the donors showed that most TCR beta V segments appeared in productive rearrangements either about 87% or about 30% of the time, which broadly matched IMGT annotations. In the study, approximately 150 TCR beta chains were listed as associated with cytomegalovirus. A later genetic analysis associated a missense DCLRE1C variant with V-gene and J-gene trimming of TCR beta chains, and an independent cohort replicated the association. Linkage disequilibrium might explain the correlated functional status among segregating V segments, but an unknown experimental factor could not be ruled out. This cohort had only TCR beta chains sequenced, and the lack of alpha or paired-chain data limited which features could be detected. A later analysis found that HLA-associated TCR beta chains were more clonally expanded and had lower generation probabilities than equally common non-associated chains. In a later genetic analysis, fewer N-insertions in productive TCRs were reported among donors in an Asian-associated ancestry cluster than the roughly 670-donor mean. The earlier analysis of approximately 540 of the donors excluded approximately 15 rarely observed V segments, including chromosome 9 orphons, because counts were too low. A further reported finding was that TCR beta sequences accurately predicted the HLA-A and HLA-B alleles for most subjects in the first cohort. In vitro tests confirmed that three of the cytomegalovirus-associated TCR beta chains recognize cytomegalovirus antigens. The 87-base-pair reads could not distinguish some IMGT-functional V segments, including TRBV6-2 and TRBV6-3, so those segments were excluded. A group of highly shared sequence variants was considered likely to be a technical artifact of the sequencing pipeline. For the cohort, immune exposure information was limited to CMV serostatus. Cytomegalovirus status was reported to be diagnosed by the classifier with high specificity and sensitivity in both the original and validation cohorts. According to a later analysis, most CMV-associated TCR beta chains appeared to be HLA-restricted, and the HLA associations seemed to be driven largely by CMV exposure. The presence/absence analyses assumed that sequencing depth was roughly uniform across donors, and that assumption may not be true. Specific HLA alleles were associated with 18,000 or so TCR beta sequences at a false discovery rate of 0.05 in a later analysis. When HLA alleles, especially DR and DQ, strongly co-occurred, TCR associations were difficult to assign to individual alleles. While some public TCRs were present in many individuals, most TCR sequences turned up only very rarely across donors.

Preparation of the library involved the immunoSEQ multiplex PCR assay. For the multiplex PCR, a mixture combining 60 forward primers for TCR Vbeta segments and 13 reverse primers for TCR Jbeta segments was used. The CDR3 region of rearranged TCR beta genes was amplified from genomic DNA with a multiplex PCR assay. On the Illumina HiSeq System, the amplified TCR beta libraries were sequenced as 87-base-pair reads. The authors' analysis ran thus. Across the roughly 670 repertoires, a later analysis counted tens of millions of unique TCR beta chains, about 10 million of which were shared by at least two donors. Raw reads were error-corrected and collapsed into unique sequences by a nearest-neighbor algorithm in which closely related sequences were merged to remove PCR and sequencing errors. CDR3 sequences were aligned to IMGT reference sequences to assign V, D and J gene segments. For a sequence to be retained, a match of at least six nucleotides to both a V gene segment and a J gene segment was required. A rearrangement was called productive if the CDR3 had no stop codons and remained in frame with V and J, and every other rearrangement was called non-productive. Following IMGT convention, CDR3 was defined as the stretch from the second conserved V-encoded cysteine to the conserved J-encoded phenylalanine. Sequences without an unambiguous match to a single V gene segment were excluded from the earlier analysis of a few hundred of the donors. An earlier analysis of 500 to 600 of the donors classified V segments as functional when productive rearrangements were above 56.7% and as segregating when the standard deviation between donors was above 5%. A statistical classification framework was built to diagnose cytomegalovirus status from the catalog of TCR beta chain sequences. A later analysis assigned V and J genes by comparing TCR nucleotide sequences with IMGT/GENE-DB human TR gene sequences. The TCRdist pipeline was used in a later analysis to assign CDR3 sequences and most-parsimonious VDJ recombination scenarios. In a later analysis, each TCR beta chain was defined by its CDR3 amino acid sequence together with its V-gene family, and reads without a unique V-gene family were excluded. As a way to deal with suspected cross-contamination and a sequencing artifact, a later analysis dropped under 600 nucleotide sequences that were highly shared and had low generation probability. A later analysis calculated a clonal expansion index for each public chain from normalized within-repertoire ranks of inferred template counts. A later analysis computed generation probabilities with a VDJ recombination model fitted to out-of-frame rearrangements, and checked the results against IGoR. In a later analysis, TCR-TCR, TCR-HLA and TCR-CMV co-occurrence was scored with hypergeometric tests, and a repertoire-size bias correction was applied to TCR pairs. A later analysis estimated false discovery rates by permuting HLA or CMV assignments 20 times. In a later analysis, co-occurring TCRs were grouped using DBSCAN, and TCRdist sequence similarity was added for clustering within HLA-allele-positive subsets. Repertoires with fewer than 30,000 or more than 120,000 public chains, plus five repertoires with anomalous nucleotide sharing, were excluded from co-occurrence clustering. Held by TCRdb, this immuneACCESS table contains in-frame sequences only and omits some clones. Under half of the omission traces to an unresolved V gene where checked; the cause of the rest is unknown. D and trimming were read from the DNA, whereas the V and J calls and clone size are those reported in that table. Recorded for this sample are 120,000 to 150,000 clones; around 78% of them occurred a single time. Jointly, the top ten make up about 3% of the sample.

Trimming removed 0 bases from V and 2 bases from J, leaving 4 bases between the germline ends. As encoded in the germline V gene, CDR1 is SGHTA while CDR2 is FQGTGA. The CDR3, from cysteine to phenylalanine, totals 13 residues. The DNA shown is the 39-base CDR3, in frame from base 1. The specimen was PBMCs. Recombination linked TRBV7-3 to TRBJ1-1, with no confident D gene call. The receptor's source is a man in his forties or fifties in good health and CMV-seropositive. DNA sequence: TGTGCCAGCAGCTTAACTTCAAACACTGAAGCTTTCTTT. This sequence encodes CASSLTSNTEAFF.